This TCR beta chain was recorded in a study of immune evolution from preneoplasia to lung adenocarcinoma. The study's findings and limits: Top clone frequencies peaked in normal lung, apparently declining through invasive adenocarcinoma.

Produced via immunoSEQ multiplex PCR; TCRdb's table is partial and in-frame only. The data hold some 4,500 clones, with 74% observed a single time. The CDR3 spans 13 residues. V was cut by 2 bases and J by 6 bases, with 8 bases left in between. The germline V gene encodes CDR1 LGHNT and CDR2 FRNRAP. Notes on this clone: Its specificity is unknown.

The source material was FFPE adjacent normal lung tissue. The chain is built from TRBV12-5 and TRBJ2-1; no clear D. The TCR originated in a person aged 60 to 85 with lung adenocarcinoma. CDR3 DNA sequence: TGTGCTAGTGGTTTGATGGCGGCCAATGAGCAGTTCTTC. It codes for CASGLMAANEQFF.